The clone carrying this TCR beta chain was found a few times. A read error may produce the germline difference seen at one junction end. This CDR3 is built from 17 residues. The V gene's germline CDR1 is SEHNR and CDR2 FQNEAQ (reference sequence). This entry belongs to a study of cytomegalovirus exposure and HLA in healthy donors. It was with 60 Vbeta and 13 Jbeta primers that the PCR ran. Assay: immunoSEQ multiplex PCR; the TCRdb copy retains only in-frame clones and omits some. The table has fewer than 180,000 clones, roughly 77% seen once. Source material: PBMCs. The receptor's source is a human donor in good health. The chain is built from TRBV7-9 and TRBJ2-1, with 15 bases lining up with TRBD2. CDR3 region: CSSSPRGLAGGNNEQFF. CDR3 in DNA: TGTTCCAGCAGCCCCAGGGGACTAGCGGGAGGAAACAATGAGCAGTTCTTC. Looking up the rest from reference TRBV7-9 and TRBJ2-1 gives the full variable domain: DTGVSQNPRHKITKRGQNVTFRCDPISEHNRLYWYRQTLGQGPEFLTYFQNEAQLEKSRLLSDRFSAERPKGSFSTLEIQRTEQGDSAMYLCSSSPRGLAGGNNEQFFGPGTRLTVL.